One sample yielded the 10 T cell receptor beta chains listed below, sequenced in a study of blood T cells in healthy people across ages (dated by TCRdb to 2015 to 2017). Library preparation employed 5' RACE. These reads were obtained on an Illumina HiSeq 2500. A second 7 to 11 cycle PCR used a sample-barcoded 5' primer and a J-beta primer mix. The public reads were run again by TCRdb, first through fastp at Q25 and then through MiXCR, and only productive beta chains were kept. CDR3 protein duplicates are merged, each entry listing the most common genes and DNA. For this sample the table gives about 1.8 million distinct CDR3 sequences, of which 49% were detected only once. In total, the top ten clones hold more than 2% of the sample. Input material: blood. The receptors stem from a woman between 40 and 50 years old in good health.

CDR3: CASSQDSVGAGSYNEQYF. The CDR3 DNA is TGCGCCAGCAGCCAAGACTCGGTGGGGGCAGGGTCCTACAATGAGCAGTACTTC. V is TRBV4-3 and J is TRBJ2-5; maybe TRBD1 (6 bases). Looked up from germline, CDR1 is LGHNA and CDR2 is YSLEER. Deletions cut 0 bases from V and 11 bases from J, with 28 bases between. The CDR3 is made up of 18 amino acids.

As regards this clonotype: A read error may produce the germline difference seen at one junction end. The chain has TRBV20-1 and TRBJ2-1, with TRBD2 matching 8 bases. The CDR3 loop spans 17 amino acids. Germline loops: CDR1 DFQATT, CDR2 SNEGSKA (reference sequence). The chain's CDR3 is CSASDSFTGGGYNEQFF. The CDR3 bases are TGCAGTGCTAGCGACAGCTTCACCGGGGGGGGGTACAATGAGCAGTTCTTT.

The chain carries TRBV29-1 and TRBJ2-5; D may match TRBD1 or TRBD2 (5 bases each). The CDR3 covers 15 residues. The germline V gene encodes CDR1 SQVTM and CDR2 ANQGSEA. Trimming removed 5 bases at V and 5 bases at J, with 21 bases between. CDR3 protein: CSVSGLGESGETQYF. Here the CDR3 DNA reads TGCAGCGTTTCGGGGCTTGGCGAGTCCGGGGAGACCCAGTACTTC.

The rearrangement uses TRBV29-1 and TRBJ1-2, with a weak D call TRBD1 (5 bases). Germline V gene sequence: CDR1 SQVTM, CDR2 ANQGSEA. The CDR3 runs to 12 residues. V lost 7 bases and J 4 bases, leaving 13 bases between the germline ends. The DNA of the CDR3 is TGCAGCGCCAGGGAAGAGAGCTATGGCTACACCTTC. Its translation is CSAREESYGYTF.

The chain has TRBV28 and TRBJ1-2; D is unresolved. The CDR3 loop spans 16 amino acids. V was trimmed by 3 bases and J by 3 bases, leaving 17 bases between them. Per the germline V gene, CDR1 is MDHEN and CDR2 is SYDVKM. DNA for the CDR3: TGTGCCAGCAGTTTTATGGGCCTCCAAAAGGACTATGGCTACACCTTC. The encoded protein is CASSFMGLQKDYGYTF.

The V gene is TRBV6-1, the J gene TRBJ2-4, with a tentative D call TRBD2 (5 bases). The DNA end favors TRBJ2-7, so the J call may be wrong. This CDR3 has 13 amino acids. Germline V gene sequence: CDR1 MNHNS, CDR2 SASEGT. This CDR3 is CASSGRRIYEQYF. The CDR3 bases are TGTGCCAGCAGTGGGCGGAGGATCTACGAGCAGTACTTC.

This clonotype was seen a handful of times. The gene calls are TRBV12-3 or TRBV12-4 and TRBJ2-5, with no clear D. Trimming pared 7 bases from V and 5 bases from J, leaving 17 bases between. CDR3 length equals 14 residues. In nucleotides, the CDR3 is TGTGCCAGCACAGTTTATGGTCCTAAGGAGACCCAGTACTTC. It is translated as CASTVYGPKETQYF.

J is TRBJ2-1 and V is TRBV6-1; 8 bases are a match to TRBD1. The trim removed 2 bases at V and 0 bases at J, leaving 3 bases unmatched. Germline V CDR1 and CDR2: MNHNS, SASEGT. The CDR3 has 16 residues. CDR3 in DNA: TGTGCCAGCAGTGAACACAGGGGGAGCTCCTACAATGAGCAGTTCTTC. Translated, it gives CASSEHRGSSYNEQFF.

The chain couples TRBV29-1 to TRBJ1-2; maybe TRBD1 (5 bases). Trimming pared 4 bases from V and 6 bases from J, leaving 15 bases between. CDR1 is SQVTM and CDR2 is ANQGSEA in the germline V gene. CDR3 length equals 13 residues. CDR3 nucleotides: TGCAGCGTTGGGGAAAGGGGCTGGGATGGCTACACCTTC. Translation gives CSVGERGWDGYTF.

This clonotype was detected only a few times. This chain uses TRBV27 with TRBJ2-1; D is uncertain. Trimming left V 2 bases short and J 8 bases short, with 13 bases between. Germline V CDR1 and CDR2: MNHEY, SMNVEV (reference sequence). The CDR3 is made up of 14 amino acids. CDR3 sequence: CASSLVDQQYEQFF. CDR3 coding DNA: TGTGCCAGCAGTTTAGTAGACCAGCAATATGAGCAGTTCTTC.